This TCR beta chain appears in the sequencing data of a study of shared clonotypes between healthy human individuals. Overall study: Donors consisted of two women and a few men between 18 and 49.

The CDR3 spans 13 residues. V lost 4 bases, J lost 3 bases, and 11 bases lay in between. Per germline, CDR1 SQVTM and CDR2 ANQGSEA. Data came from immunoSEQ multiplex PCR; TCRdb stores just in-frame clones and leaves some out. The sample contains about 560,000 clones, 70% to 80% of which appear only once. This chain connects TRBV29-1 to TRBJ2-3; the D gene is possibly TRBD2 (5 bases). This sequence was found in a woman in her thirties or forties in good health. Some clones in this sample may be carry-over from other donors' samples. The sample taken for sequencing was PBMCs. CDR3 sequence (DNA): TGCAGCGTTGCCTTGAGGGTAACAGATACGCAGTATTTT. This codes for CSVALRVTDTQYF.